Many counts were recorded for the clone carrying this T cell receptor (beta chain). The data derive from a study of blood T cells in healthy people across ages. Sample-barcoded 5' priming and a J-beta primer mix drove a second PCR of about 6 to 12 cycles. Every sample gave at least 2.5 million paired-end reads containing CDR3. TCRdb passed the 5' RACE reads through MiXCR, listing each CDR3 protein once. The sample shows around 400,000 distinct CDR3 sequences, approximately 52% of them seen only once. A minimum of 5 micrograms of total RNA was extracted per sample. The CDR3 has 16 residues. CDR1 and CDR2 (germline): SGDLS, YYNGEE. The V gene lost 0 bases and the J gene lost 1 base, with 12 bases spanning the gap.

Sequences were obtained from blood. The chain employs TRBV9 and TRBJ2-3; D perhaps matches TRBD2 (6 bases). The source is a man between 60 and 75 years old in good health. CDR3 sequence reads: CASSVGRSSGTDTQYF. The CDR3 region has the DNA TGTGCCAGCAGCGTAGGACGGTCTAGCGGCACAGATACGCAGTATTTT.